This is a list of T cell receptor beta chains from one sample in a study of shared T cell receptors in the human thymus. The assay was immunoSEQ multiplex PCR, and TCRdb's table has in-frame clones only and misses some. The sample gives approximately 730,000 clones, roughly 85% of which show up once; 0.0095% to 0.013% is in the top ten. The data were also submitted as part of a second study, on human thymus T cells.

The sequenced sample was thymocytes. These receptors all come from a girl younger than two with a congenital heart defect. Both conserved end residues are part of each CDR3. A D gene is named only where the DNA matches it firmly.

. | TRBJ2-1 | TRBV9 | CASSVSGTNLHEQFF
. | TRBJ1-2 | TRBV5-6 | CASSPQGFFDYGYTF
TRBD1 | TRBJ2-7 | TRBV28 | CASSLWRQGAYEQYF
TRBD2 | TRBJ2-3 | TRBV5-6 | CASSPGTSGDTDTQYF
. | TRBJ1-3 | TRBV7-9 | CASRVTRFDRPLSGNTIYF
. | TRBJ1-2 | TRBV28 | CASSLRQLYGYTF
. | . | TRBV5-6 | CASSLGGYTYEQYF
TRBD2 | TRBJ2-3 | TRBV29-1 | CSVEGASGVDTQYF
. | TRBJ2-3 | TRBV6-6 | CASSWHRTTDTQYF
TRBD2 | TRBJ2-3 | TRBV6-4 | CAVPLEARRGGSTDTQYF
TRBD2 | TRBJ2-1 | TRBV27 | CASTSGGAADKYEQFF
. | TRBJ1-1 | TRBV2 | CASSPPSDRNTEAFF
TRBD2 | TRBJ2-1 | TRBV7-6 | CASSLGLAGAPKKYNEQFF
TRBD1 | TRBJ2-3 | TRBV29-1 | CSVDGTGPDTQYF
. | TRBJ1-1 | TRBV7-2 | CASSLDTGVKTEAFF
. | TRBJ2-3 | TRBV4-3 | CASSQDLTRYTTDTQYF
TRBD1 | TRBJ1-2 | TRBV6-1 | CASSEEGTGDNFYGYTF
TRBD1 | TRBJ1-1 | TRBV2 | CASSSTGTGPGDTEAFF
TRBD1 | TRBJ1-1 | TRBV29-1 | CSVRGLNTEAFF
TRBD1 | TRBJ2-7 | TRBV30 | CAWSVLGQGTYEQYF